These T cell receptor beta chains were read from a single sample in a study of post-analysis software for immune sequencing data. A single record per CDR3 protein comes from TCRdb applying MiXCR to the PCR reads. The table records hundreds of thousands of distinct CDR3 sequences, around 60% of them present only once. Sequencing was done on a sample of blood. All receptors derive from a girl aged 2-15 years with multiple sclerosis. Each CDR3 is given with its conserved first and last residue. A D gene is named only where the DNA matches it firmly. A row's size may be missing; if present it is once, few, many or a size class.

CDR3 length	V gene	J gene	clone size	D gene	CDR3 DNA	CDR3 protein
13	TRBV10-1	TRBJ2-7	once	TRBD2	TGCGCCAGCAGTGAGCTAGCGGTGTCCGAGCAGTACTTC	CASSELAVSEQYF
14	TRBV20-1	TRBJ2-7	few	TRBD1	TGCAGTGCTAGACCAAGACAGGGGAGAGACGAGCAGTACTTC	CSARPRQGRDEQYF
12	TRBV6-1	TRBJ2-7	few	TRBD1	TGTGCCAGCCAGGGGGTCCCCTACGAGCAGTACTTC	CASQGVPYEQYF
13	TRBV3-1	TRBJ2-2	.	.	TGTGCCAGCAGCCTCCGAGGAAACGGGGAGCTGTTTTTT	CASSLRGNGELFF
17	TRBV14	TRBJ2-1	.	TRBD2	TGTGCCAGCAGCCCCCTTGAGCGGGGAGGTACCTACAATGAGCAGTTCTTC	CASSPLERGGTYNEQFF
17	TRBV12-5	TRBJ2-1	.	TRBD2	TGTGCTAGTGGTTTGGACCTCGGGACTAGCGGTTACAATGAGCAGTTCTTC	CASGLDLGTSGYNEQFF
14	TRBV10-3	TRBJ2-5	.	.	TGTGCCATCAGTGAGTCGAGTAGCGCGGAGACCCAGTACTTC	CAISESSSAETQYF
15	TRBV9	TRBJ2-1	.	TRBD1	TGTGCCAGCAGCACTACAGGGGCGACCTCCTACGAGCAGTTCTTC	CASSTTGATSYEQFF
13	TRBV5-1	TRBJ2-5	.	.	TGCGCCAGCAGCTTTACGGGAGAGGGGACCCAGTACTTC	CASSFTGEGTQYF
15	TRBV11-3	TRBJ1-2	.	TRBD1	TGTGCCAGCAGCCCAGGGACAGGGAAAGACTATGGCTACACCTTC	CASSPGTGKDYGYTF
13	TRBV5-1	TRBJ2-3	many	.	TGTGCCAGCAGCCTGGCGGGCGCAGATACGCAGTATTTT	CASSLAGADTQYF
12	TRBV29-1	TRBJ1-1	few	.	TGCAGCGCGGACAGCCTGAACACTGAAGCTTTCTTT	CSADSLNTEAFF
16	TRBV6-5	TRBJ2-1	once	TRBD2	TGTGCCAGCAGTTACGGGACTAGCGAACCCTACAATGAGCAGTTCTTC	CASSYGTSEPYNEQFF
16	TRBV12-3/TRBV12-4	TRBJ2-6	.	TRBD1	TGTGCCAGCAGTTTCAACAGGGGGCAAGGGGCCAACGTCCTGACTTTC	CASSFNRGQGANVLTF
14	TRBV2	TRBJ2-7	.	.	TGTGCCAGCAGTTCTTCCGACTTCTCCTACGAGCAGTACTTC	CASSSSDFSYEQYF
15	TRBV7-2	TRBJ2-3	.	.	TGTGCCAGCAGCTTGAGGTCCTTTGGCACAGATACGCAGTATTTT	CASSLRSFGTDTQYF
13	TRBV18	TRBJ2-1	few	.	TGTGCCAGCAGCCCGGGACTTAACAATGAGCAGTTCTTC	CASSPGLNNEQFF
13	TRBV4-2	TRBJ2-4	.	TRBD1	TGTGCCAGCAGGGGGACAGATAAAAACATTCAGTACTTC	CASRGTDKNIQYF
15	TRBV12-3/TRBV12-4	TRBJ2-1	.	.	TGTGCCAGCAGTTTCCTCGGGGTGGCGGTCCCAGAGCAGTTCTTC	CASSFLGVAVPEQFF
16	TRBV11-3	TRBJ2-1	.	TRBD1	TGTGCCAGCAGCTTAGGGGAGACAGGGGTGTACGATGAGCAGTTCTTC	CASSLGETGVYDEQFF
13	TRBV7-2	TRBJ2-5	many	.	TGTGCCAGCAGCCCAGGGGCCCAAGAGACCCAGTACTTC	CASSPGAQETQYF
17	TRBV7-2	TRBJ2-2	.	.	TGTGCCAGCAGCTTAAGAGTTTGGGGGGCGAACACCGGGGAGCTGTTTTTT	CASSLRVWGANTGELFF
15	TRBV6-5	TRBJ1-1	.	.	TGTGCCAGCACCGTAAGAGGACCTCAAAACACTGAAGCTTTCTTT	CASTVRGPQNTEAFF
14	TRBV29-1	TRBJ2-3	.	.	TGCAGCCTTCACCCCGGGAAAAACACAGATACGCAGTATTTT	CSLHPGKNTDTQYF
16	TRBV7-2	TRBJ2-3	.	TRBD2	TGTGCCAGCAGCTTAGGAGTAGCGGGTAGCACAGATACGCAGTATTTT	CASSLGVAGSTDTQYF
14	TRBV29-1	TRBJ2-6	.	.	TGCAGCGTTGACTCGGGAGCCGGGGCCAACGTCCTGACTTTC	CSVDSGAGANVLTF
16	TRBV12-3/TRBV12-4	TRBJ2-1	.	TRBD2	TGTGCCAGCACCCTTCTACTAGCGGGAGTTGGCAATGAGCAGTTCTTC	CASTLLLAGVGNEQFF
17	TRBV9	TRBJ2-1	.	TRBD2	TGTGCCAGCAGCTCTGGTCTGTCTAGCGGGACTTGCAATGAGCAGTTCTTC	CASSSGLSSGTCNEQFF
15	TRBV9	TRBJ2-5	.	TRBD2	TGTGCCAGCAGCGTAGAAAGCGGGGGGGTGGAGACCCAGTACTTC	CASSVESGGVETQYF
15	TRBV5-1	TRBJ2-5	.	.	TGCGCCAGCAGCCTACAGGGTATCTCTTCAGAGACCCAGTACTTC	CASSLQGISSETQYF
14	TRBV11-2	TRBJ2-7	few	.	TGTGCCAGCAGCCAATGGGCCGACCTATACGAGCAGTACTTC	CASSQWADLYEQYF
15	TRBV10-3	TRBJ2-6	.	.	TGTGCCATCGGAGGGGGGCTTGCTGGGGCCAACGTCCTGACTTTC	CAIGGGLAGANVLTF
16	TRBV9	TRBJ2-2	once	TRBD2	TGTGCCAGCAGCGTATCTAGCGGGAGGGCCGCCGGGGAGCTGTTTTTT	CASSVSSGRAAGELFF
16	TRBV20-1	TRBJ2-5	.	TRBD2	TGCAGTGCTAGAGATCGCGGGAGAGTTGTGGGAGAGACCCAGTACTTC	CSARDRGRVVGETQYF
14	TRBV5-1	TRBJ2-7	.	.	TGCGCCAGCAGCTTGGCGGGGAATTTCTACGAGCAGTACTTC	CASSLAGNFYEQYF
12	TRBV29-1	TRBJ2-7	.	.	TGCAGCGTTGAAGGCAGGAACTACGAGCAGTACTTC	CSVEGRNYEQYF
16	TRBV5-6	TRBJ2-6	.	.	TGTGCCAGCAGCTTCAATACAGGCTCTGGGGCCAACGTCCTGACTTTC	CASSFNTGSGANVLTF
12	TRBV20-1	TRBJ2-3	.	TRBD1	TGCAGTTTGGACAGGGGTACAGATACGCAGTATTTT	CSLDRGTDTQYF
14	TRBV20-1	TRBJ2-7	.	TRBD2	TGCAGTGCTAGAGGGCGGGAGGGCCGGTACGAGCAGTACTTC	CSARGREGRYEQYF
17	TRBV21-1	TRBJ2-7	.	.	TGTGCCAGCAGCAAAGGGTTGAGAGGGACAGGGGAACACGAGCAGTACTTC	CASSKGLRGTGEHEQYF
13	TRBV10-3	TRBJ2-7	few	.	TGTGCCATCCTCCAAGGGTGGGAGTACGAGCAGTACTTC	CAILQGWEYEQYF
17	TRBV21-1	TRBJ1-2	.	.	TGTGCCAGCAGCAAATGGAGCAGGGGGCGCGAAGGGTATGGCTACACCTTC	CASSKWSRGREGYGYTF